One TCR beta chain is described in this entry. The antigen remains undetermined. Compared with germline, one end of the junction differs, possibly owing to a read error. The data were obtained in a study of metastatic and nonmetastatic thyroid tumors. For the study at large: Malignant thyroid and benign thyroid patients provided blood and tumor or nodule tissue whose repertoires were compared. Findings and caveats of the study: When malignant thyroid tumors were compared with benign nodules, TCR beta diversity was reportedly significantly higher in the malignant tumors. This held in both blood and tumor samples.

This CDR3 comprises 15 residues. Germline V gene data show CDR1 as DFQATT and CDR2 as SNEGSKA (reference sequence). All patients reached thyroid surgery having received no treatment beforehand. The authors' processing: What underpinned the distant-metastasis classifier for papillary thyroid cancer was the set of CDR3 differences across clinicopathological groups. TCRdb re-analyzed the PCR reads through MiXCR. It is TCRdb's table, rather than the study itself, that gives the V and J calls and clone size. The sample includes under 20,000 clones, around a sixth of them seen just once. The TCR comes from a male donor with papillary thyroid cancer or a benign thyroid nodule (not recorded which). Some clones in this sample may be carry-over from other donors' samples. The sample consisted of blood. The chain carries TRBV20-1 and TRBJ2-1, with D perhaps TRBD2 (5 bases). The CDR3 protein is CSAKKGADSYNDQFF. In DNA, the CDR3 is TGCAGTGCTAAGAAGGGAGCGGACTCATACAATGATCAGTTCTTC.